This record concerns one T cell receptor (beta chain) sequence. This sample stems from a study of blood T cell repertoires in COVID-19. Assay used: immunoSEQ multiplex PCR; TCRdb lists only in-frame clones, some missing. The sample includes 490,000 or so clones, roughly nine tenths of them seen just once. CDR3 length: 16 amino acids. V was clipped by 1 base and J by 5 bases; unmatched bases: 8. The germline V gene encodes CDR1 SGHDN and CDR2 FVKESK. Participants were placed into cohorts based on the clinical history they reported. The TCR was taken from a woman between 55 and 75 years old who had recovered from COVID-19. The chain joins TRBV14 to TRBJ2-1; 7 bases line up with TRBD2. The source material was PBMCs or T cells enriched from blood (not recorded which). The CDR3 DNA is TGTGCCAGCAGCCAAGTTTCTAGCGGAAAGAACAATGAGCAGTTCTTC. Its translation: CASSQVSSGKNNEQFF.